What follows describes a single TCR beta chain. The record originates from a study of cytomegalovirus exposure and HLA in healthy donors. Data came from immunoSEQ multiplex PCR; TCRdb stores just in-frame clones and leaves some out. The data contain about 190,000 clones, more than 75% of them singletons. V lost 8 bases and J lost 2, with 12 bases in between. The CDR3 totals 14 residues. Germline loops: CDR1 MNHEY, CDR2 SMNVEV (reference sequence). The receptor was derived from a man younger than 35 in good health and CMV-seropositive. The rearrangement joins TRBV27 to TRBJ2-2; D perhaps matches TRBD2 (7 bases). The sample comprised PBMCs. The CDR3 here is CASGGALNTGELFF. The DNA of the CDR3 is TGTGCCAGCGGGGGGGCCTTAAACACCGGGGAGCTGTTTTTT.